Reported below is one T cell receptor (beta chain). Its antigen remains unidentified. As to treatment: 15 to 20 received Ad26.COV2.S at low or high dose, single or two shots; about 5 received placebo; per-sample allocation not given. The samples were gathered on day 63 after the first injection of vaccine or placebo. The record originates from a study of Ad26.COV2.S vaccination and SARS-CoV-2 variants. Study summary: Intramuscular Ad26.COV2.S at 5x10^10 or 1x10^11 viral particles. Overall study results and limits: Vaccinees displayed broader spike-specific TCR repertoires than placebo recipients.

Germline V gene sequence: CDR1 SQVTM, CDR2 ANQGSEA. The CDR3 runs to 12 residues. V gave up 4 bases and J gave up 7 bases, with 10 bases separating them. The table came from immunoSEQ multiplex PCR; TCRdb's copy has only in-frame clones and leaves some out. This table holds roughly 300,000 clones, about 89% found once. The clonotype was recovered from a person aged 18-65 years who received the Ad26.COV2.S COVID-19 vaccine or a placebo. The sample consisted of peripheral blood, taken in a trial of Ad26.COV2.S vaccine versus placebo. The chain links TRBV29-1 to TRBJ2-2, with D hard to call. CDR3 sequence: CSVVSAGGELFF. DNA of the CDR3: TGCAGCGTTGTATCGGCCGGCGGGGAGCTGTTTTTT.